Shown below are 24 T cell receptor beta chains from a single sample sequenced in a study of CD8 T cells in Susac syndrome. Reverse transcription of about 0.5 to 1 ug RNA used random hexamers. One entry per CDR3 protein results from TCRdb running MiXCR on the immunoSEQ multiplex PCR reads. The sample has about 84,000 distinct CDR3 sequences; roughly 96% are singletons. The sample consisted of CD8+ T cells from PBMCs. All receptors derive from a human donor with Susac syndrome.

The chain is built from TRBV9 and TRBJ1-3; the D is unclear. CDR3 length: 14 amino acids. Per germline, CDR1 SGDLS and CDR2 YYNGEE. Trimming shortened V by 1 base and J by 1 base, and 6 bases separated the two germline ends. CDR3 coding DNA: TGTGCCAGCAGCGTAACCTCATCTGGAAACACCATATATTTT. Protein: CASSVTSSGNTIYF.

The chain combines TRBV15 with TRBJ2-7; the D is unclear. CDR1 and CDR2 (germline): LNHNV, YYDKDF (reference sequence). The length of the CDR3 is 15 residues. V was clipped by 3 bases and J by 0 bases, with 12 bases between them. CDR3 protein: CATSSASQSSYEQYF. The CDR3 DNA is TGTGCCACCAGCAGTGCCAGCCAGAGCTCCTACGAGCAGTACTTC.

The chain is built from TRBV9 and TRBJ1-2; D perhaps matches TRBD1 (5 bases). V was shortened by 3 bases and J by 8 bases, with 17 bases between the two germline ends. This CDR3 spans 14 amino acids. Germline CDR1 reads SGDLS; CDR2 reads YYNGEE. CDR3 nucleotide sequence: TGTGCCAGCAGCGGAGCCCCGGAGGGGAGAGGCTACACCTTC. This encodes CASSGAPEGRGYTF.

The V call is TRBV20-1, the J call TRBJ2-5; no clear D gene. CDR1 DFQATT and CDR2 SNEGSKA come from the germline V gene (reference sequence). The CDR3 length is 13 residues. Trimming pared 0 bases from V and 4 bases from J, leaving 9 bases between. CDR3 bases: TGCAGTGCTAGAGATTCGGGCGTAGAGACCCAGTACTTC. It translates to CSARDSGVETQYF.

The chain employs TRBV29-1 and TRBJ2-1; the D gene is possibly TRBD2 (6 bases). The germline V gene encodes CDR1 SQVTM and CDR2 ANQGSEA. Trimming removed 3 bases from V and 0 bases from J, with 15 bases in between. The CDR3 loop spans 16 amino acids. CDR3 residues: CSVEGVRGISYNEQFF. The CDR3 nucleotides are TGCAGCGTTGAGGGGGTACGGGGGATCTCCTACAATGAGCAGTTCTTC.

This chain links TRBV20-1 with TRBJ2-3; TRBD2 aligns across 8 bases. The junction had 12 bases not matched to a gene; V was cut back by 5 bases and J by 5 bases. The CDR3 length is 15 residues. CDR1 and CDR2 from the germline V gene are DFQATT and SNEGSKA (reference sequence). DNA for the CDR3: TGCAGTGCTCCCCTAACTAGGAGCGGGGGAGATACGCAGTATTTT. Translation: CSAPLTRSGGDTQYF.

The gene calls are TRBV9 and TRBJ1-1; no clear D. V was trimmed by 0 bases and J by 5 bases, leaving 11 bases between them. The CDR3 covers 14 residues. Per germline, CDR1 SGDLS and CDR2 YYNGEE. This chain's CDR3 is CASSVAGSGTEAFF. For the CDR3, the DNA is TGTGCCAGCAGCGTAGCTGGGAGTGGGACTGAAGCTTTCTTT.

The sample holds one count of this clonotype. The CDR3 reads CASSPGPGAAYEQYF. In DNA, the CDR3 is TGTGCCAGCAGCCCTGGGCCAGGAGCCGCCTACGAGCAGTACTTC. The chain joins TRBV3-1 to TRBJ2-7; D is ambiguous. The CDR3 extends over 15 amino acids. Trimming pared 4 bases from V and 2 bases from J, leaving 15 bases between. Per the germline V gene, CDR1 is LGHDT and CDR2 is YNNKEL (reference sequence).

This chain links TRBV9 with TRBJ2-1; D is perhaps TRBD1 (5 bases). Germline-derived CDR1 and CDR2 are SGDLS and YYNGEE. V lost 2 bases and J 6 bases, leaving 9 bases between the germline ends. The CDR3 has 13 residues. CDR3 in DNA: TGTGCCAGCAGCGTCGATGACAGCAATGAGCAGTTCTTC. Protein: CASSVDDSNEQFF.

The rearrangement joins TRBV7-9 to TRBJ2-7; TRBD2 agrees at 13 bases. The CDR3 runs to 16 residues. V lost 5 bases to trimming and J lost 4 bases; unmatched junction nucleotides: 8. Germline loops: CDR1 SEHNR, CDR2 FQNEAQ (reference sequence). CDR3: CASSPTTSGRRYEQYF. The CDR3 nucleotides read TGTGCCAGCAGCCCAACGACTAGCGGGAGGAGGTACGAGCAGTACTTC.

This clonotype was counted only a few times. V and J are TRBV20-1 and TRBJ1-2; D perhaps matches TRBD1 (5 bases). Germline CDR1 DFQATT, CDR2 SNEGSKA (reference sequence). Trimming removed 5 bases from V and 8 bases from J, with 6 bases in between. CDR3 length equals 9 residues. The CDR3 reads CSARDGYTF. CDR3 DNA: TGCAGTGCTCGGGACGGCTACACCTTC.

The rearrangement uses TRBV13 and TRBJ2-5, with D uncertain. The V and J ends lost 0 bases and 7 bases respectively, with 9 bases between them. Germline loops: CDR1 PRHDT, CDR2 FYEKMQ (reference sequence). CDR3 length: 13 residues. CDR3 coding DNA: TGTGCCAGCAGCTTAGGGACGGTGGGGACCCAGTACTTC. Its protein is CASSLGTVGTQYF.

This rearrangement joins TRBV10-3 to TRBJ2-1; 7 bases match TRBD2. The ends lost 6 bases at V and 3 bases at J; junction bases unmatched: 5. The CDR3 contains 14 residues. Germline V gene lookup returns CDR1 ENHRY and CDR2 SYGVKD. The CDR3 reads CAIRQTSIYNEQFF. In DNA, the CDR3 is TGTGCCATCAGGCAGACTAGCATCTACAATGAGCAGTTCTTC.

This clonotype was observed a single time. The chain uses TRBV11-2 and TRBJ2-1; D might be TRBD2 (7 bases). CDR1 and CDR2 (germline): SGHAT, FQNNGV. The CDR3 totals 14 residues. Between the trimmed V and J ends, which lost 3 bases and 5 bases, there was a span of 11 bases. The CDR3 here is CASSLGGAHNEQFF. The CDR3 DNA sequence: TGTGCCAGCAGCTTGGGGGGGGCTCACAATGAGCAGTTCTTC.

This chain connects TRBV13 to TRBJ2-7; the D gene could be TRBD1 or TRBD2 (5 bases each). V lost 5 bases and J lost 3, with 11 bases in between. This CDR3 comprises 13 residues. Germline CDR1 is PRHDT and CDR2 is FYEKMQ (reference sequence). CDR3 sequence: CASSRGAGYEQYF. The CDR3 DNA reads TGTGCCAGCAGCCGTGGGGCGGGCTACGAGCAGTACTTC. Full variable domain (remainder filled in from reference TRBV13 and TRBJ2-7): AAGVIQSPRHLIKEKRETATLKCYPIPRHDTVYWYQQGPGQDPQFLISFYEKMQSDKGSIPDRFSAQQFSDYHSELNMSSLELGDSALYFCASSRGAGYEQYFGPGTRLTVT.

The chain couples TRBV20-1 to TRBJ2-1; 10 positions match TRBD2. The V segment lost 0 bases and the J segment 8 bases; nucleotides outside the gene matches: 7. CDR3 length: 15 amino acids. Germline-derived CDR1 and CDR2 are DFQATT and SNEGSKA (reference sequence). The CDR3: CSARDQGLAGDEQFF. Here the CDR3 DNA reads TGCAGTGCTAGAGATCAAGGGCTAGCGGGAGATGAGCAGTTCTTC.

CDR3 protein: CASSTATFPYEQYV. CDR3 sequence (DNA): TGTGCCAGCAGCACGGCGACTTTCCCCTACGAGCAGTACGTC. The chain employs TRBV7-6 and TRBJ2-7; D remains ambiguous. Trimming stripped 5 bases from V and 2 bases from J, with 13 bases between. Germline loops: CDR1 SGHVS, CDR2 FNYEAQ. The CDR3 contains 14 residues.

The V and J genes are TRBV5-6 and TRBJ2-1; 9 bases fit TRBD1. The V and J ends lost 6 bases and 5 bases, in that order; junction bases with no gene match: 9. Germline CDR1 reads SGHDT; CDR2 reads YYEEEE. The CDR3 is 15 amino acids. CDR3 residues: CASNPTGGGNNEQFF. As DNA, the CDR3 is TGTGCCAGCAACCCGACAGGGGGGGGGAACAATGAGCAGTTCTTC.

V gene TRBV27 combines with J gene TRBJ1-2; 9 nucleotides agree with TRBD1. The CDR3 spans 14 residues. V lost 5 bases and J lost 6; bases outside the gene matches: 7. Germline V lookup: CDR1 MNHEY, CDR2 SMNVEV (reference sequence). The DNA of the CDR3 is TGTGCCAGCAGTATGACACAGGGGGCTAATGGCTACACCTTC. It translates to CASSMTQGANGYTF.

The genes are TRBV20-1 and TRBJ1-1; D is ambiguous. CDR1 is DFQATT and CDR2 is SNEGSKA in the germline V gene (reference sequence). CDR3 length: 9 residues. Deletions cut 3 bases from V and 7 bases from J, with 3 bases between. The CDR3: CSASGEAFF. CDR3 DNA sequence: TGCAGTGCTAGTGGTGAAGCTTTCTTT.

V usage is TRBV9 and J usage is TRBJ1-2; D is ambiguous. V lost 2 bases and J lost 6, with 11 bases in between. The germline V gene has CDR1 SGDLS and CDR2 YYNGEE. The CDR3 covers 13 residues. CDR3 amino acids: CASSVRWFDGYTF. For the CDR3, the DNA is TGTGCCAGCAGCGTCCGGTGGTTTGATGGCTACACCTTC. Complete variable domain (other parts from reference TRBV9 and TRBJ1-2): DSGVTQTPKHLITATGQRVTLRCSPRSGDLSVYWYQQSLDQGLQFLIQYYNGEERAKGNILERFSAQQFPDLHSELNLSSLELGDSALYFCASSVRWFDGYTFGSGTRLTVV.

The genes are TRBV12-3 or TRBV12-4 and TRBJ2-7, with 13 bases fitting TRBD2. Trimming took 7 bases from V and 6 from J; bases not matched to a gene: 9. CDR3 length equals 15 residues. CDR3 in amino acids: CASTWTSGRSGEQYF. The CDR3 DNA sequence: TGTGCCAGCACCTGGACTAGCGGGAGATCTGGCGAGCAGTACTTC.

The genes are TRBV15 and TRBJ1-5; 10 positions agree with TRBD1. Germline V CDR1 and CDR2: LNHNV, YYDKDF (reference sequence). The CDR3 loop spans 15 amino acids. The J segment lost 5 bases and the V segment lost 4 bases, leaving 5 bases of the junction unmatched. In nucleotides, the CDR3 is TGTGCCACCAGCATAACCGGGACAGGGGATCAGCCCCAGCATTTT. This gives the protein CATSITGTGDQPQHF.

The chain couples TRBV27 to TRBJ1-3; the match to TRBD1 covers 8 bases. This CDR3 spans 16 amino acids. Germline V gene sequence: CDR1 MNHEY, CDR2 SMNVEV (reference sequence). Trimming removed 5 bases from V and 4 bases from J; junction bases left unmatched: 10. The CDR3 here is CASSPSFGTGGNTIYF. DNA for the CDR3: TGTGCCAGCAGTCCCTCATTCGGGACAGGAGGAAACACCATATATTTT.